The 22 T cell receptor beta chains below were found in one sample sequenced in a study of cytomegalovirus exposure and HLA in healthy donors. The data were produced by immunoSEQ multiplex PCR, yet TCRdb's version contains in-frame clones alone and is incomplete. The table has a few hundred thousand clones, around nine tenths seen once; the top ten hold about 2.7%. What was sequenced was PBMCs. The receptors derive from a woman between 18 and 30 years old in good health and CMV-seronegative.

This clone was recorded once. The CDR3 here is CASSSGGNQPQHF. The CDR3 DNA follows: TGTGCCAGCAGTTCCGGGGGGAATCAGCCCCAGCATTTT. This rearrangement joins TRBV28 to TRBJ1-5; D may be TRBD1 (5 bases). There are 13 residues in the CDR3. CDR1 is MDHEN and CDR2 is SYDVKM in the germline V gene. V lost 4 bases and J 4 bases, leaving 8 bases between the germline ends.

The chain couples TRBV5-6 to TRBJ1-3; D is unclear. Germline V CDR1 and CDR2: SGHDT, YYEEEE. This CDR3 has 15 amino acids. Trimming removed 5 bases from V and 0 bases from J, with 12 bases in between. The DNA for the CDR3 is TGTGCCAGCAGAGCGGCTGGGCTCTCTGGAAACACCATATATTTT. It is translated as CASRAAGLSGNTIYF.

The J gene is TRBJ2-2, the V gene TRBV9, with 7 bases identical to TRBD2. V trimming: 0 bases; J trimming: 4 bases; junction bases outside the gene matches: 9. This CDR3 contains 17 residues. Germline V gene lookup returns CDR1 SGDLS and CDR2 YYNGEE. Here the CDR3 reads CASSVVGPGEGTGELFF. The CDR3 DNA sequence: TGTGCCAGCAGCGTAGTGGGCCCCGGGGAGGGCACCGGGGAGCTGTTTTTT. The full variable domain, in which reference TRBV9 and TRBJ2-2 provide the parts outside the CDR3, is DSGVTQTPKHLITATGQRVTLRCSPRSGDLSVYWYQQSLDQGLQFLIQYYNGEERAKGNILERFSAQQFPDLHSELNLSSLELGDSALYFCASSVVGPGEGTGELFFGEGSRLTVL.

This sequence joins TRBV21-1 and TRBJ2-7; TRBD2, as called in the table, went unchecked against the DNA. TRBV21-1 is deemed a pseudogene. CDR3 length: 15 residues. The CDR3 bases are TGTGCCAGCAGCAAACCACTAGCGGGTACATACGAGCAGTACTTC. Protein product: CASSKPLAGTYEQYF.

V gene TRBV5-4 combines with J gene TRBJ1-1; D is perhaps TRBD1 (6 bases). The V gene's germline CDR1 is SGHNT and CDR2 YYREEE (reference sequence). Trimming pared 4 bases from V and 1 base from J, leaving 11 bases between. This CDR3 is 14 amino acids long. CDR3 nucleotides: TGTGCCAGCAGCCCCGGGACACAGAACACTGAAGCTTTCTTT. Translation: CASSPGTQNTEAFF.

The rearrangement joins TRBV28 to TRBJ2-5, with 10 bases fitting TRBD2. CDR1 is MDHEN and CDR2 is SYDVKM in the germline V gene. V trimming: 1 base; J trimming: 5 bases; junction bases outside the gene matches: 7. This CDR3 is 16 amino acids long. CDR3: CASSLSLAGVGETQYF. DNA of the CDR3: TGTGCCAGCAGTTTATCGCTAGCGGGAGTAGGGGAGACCCAGTACTTC.

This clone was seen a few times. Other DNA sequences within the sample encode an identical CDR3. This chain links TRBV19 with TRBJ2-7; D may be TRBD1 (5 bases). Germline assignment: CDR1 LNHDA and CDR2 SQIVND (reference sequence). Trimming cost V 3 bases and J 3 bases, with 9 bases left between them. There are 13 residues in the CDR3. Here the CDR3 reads CASSIPDSYEQYF. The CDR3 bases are TGTGCCAGTAGTATCCCCGACAGCTACGAGCAGTACTTC.

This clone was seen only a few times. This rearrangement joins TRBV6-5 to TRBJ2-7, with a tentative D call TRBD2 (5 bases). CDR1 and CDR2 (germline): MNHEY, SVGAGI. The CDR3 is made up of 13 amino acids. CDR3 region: CSIVARGAYEQYF. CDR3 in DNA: TGTTCCATCGTCGCCCGGGGAGCCTACGAGCAGTACTTC.

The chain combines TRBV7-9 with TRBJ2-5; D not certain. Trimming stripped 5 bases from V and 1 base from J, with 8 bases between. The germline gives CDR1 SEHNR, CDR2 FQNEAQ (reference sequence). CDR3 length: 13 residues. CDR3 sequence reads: CASSDRFQETQYF. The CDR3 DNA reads TGTGCCAGCAGCGATAGATTCCAAGAGACCCAGTACTTC.

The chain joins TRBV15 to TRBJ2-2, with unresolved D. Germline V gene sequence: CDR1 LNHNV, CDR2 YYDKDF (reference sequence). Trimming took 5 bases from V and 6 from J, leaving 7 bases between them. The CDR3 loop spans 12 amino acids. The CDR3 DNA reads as TGTGCCACCAGCTTGACATCCGGGGAGCTGTTTTTT. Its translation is CATSLTSGELFF.

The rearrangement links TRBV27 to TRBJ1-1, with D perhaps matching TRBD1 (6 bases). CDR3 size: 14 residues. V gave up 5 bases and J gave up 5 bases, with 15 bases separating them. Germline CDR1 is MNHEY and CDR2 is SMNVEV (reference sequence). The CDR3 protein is CASSPLIGGTEAFF. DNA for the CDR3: TGTGCCAGCAGTCCTCTTATAGGGGGAACTGAAGCTTTCTTT.

The CDR3 region has the DNA TGCGCCAGCAGCTTGTTACAGCTGAACACTGAAGCTTTCTTT. Its protein is CASSLLQLNTEAFF. The chain uses TRBV5-1 and TRBJ1-1; D uncertain. The CDR3 is 14 amino acids. The germline V gene has CDR1 SGHRS and CDR2 YFSETQ. Trimming removed 1 base from V and 0 bases from J, with 7 bases in between.

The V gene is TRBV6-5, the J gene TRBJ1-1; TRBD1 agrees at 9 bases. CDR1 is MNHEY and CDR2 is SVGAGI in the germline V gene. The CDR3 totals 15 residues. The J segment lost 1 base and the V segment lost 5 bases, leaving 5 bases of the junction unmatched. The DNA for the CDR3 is TGTGCCAGCAGTCTCGACAGGGGGGGGAACACTGAAGCTTTCTTT. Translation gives CASSLDRGGNTEAFF.

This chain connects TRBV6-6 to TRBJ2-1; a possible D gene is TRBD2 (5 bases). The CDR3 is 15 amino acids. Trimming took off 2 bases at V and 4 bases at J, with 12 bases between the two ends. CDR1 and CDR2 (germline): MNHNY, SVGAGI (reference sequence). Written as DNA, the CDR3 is TGTGCCAGCAGTTACGGGCGGGCCGTTTACAATGAGCAGTTCTTC. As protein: CASSYGRAVYNEQFF.

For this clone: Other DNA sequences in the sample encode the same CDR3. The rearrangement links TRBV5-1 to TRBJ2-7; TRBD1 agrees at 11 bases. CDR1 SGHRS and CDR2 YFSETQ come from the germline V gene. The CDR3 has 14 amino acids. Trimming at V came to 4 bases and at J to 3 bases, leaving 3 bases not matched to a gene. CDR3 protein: CASSLGTGGYEQYF. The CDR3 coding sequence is TGCGCCAGCAGCCTTGGGACAGGGGGCTACGAGCAGTACTTC.

The CDR3 sequence: CATSRDPGGSYEQFF. The CDR3 DNA reads as TGTGCCACCAGCAGAGATCCGGGAGGCAGCTATGAGCAGTTCTTC. The gene calls are TRBV15 and TRBJ2-1, with 7 bases lining up with TRBD2. The germline V gene has CDR1 LNHNV and CDR2 YYDKDF (reference sequence). V was pared by 0 bases and J by 8 bases, with 7 bases of the junction left unmatched. The CDR3 has 15 residues.

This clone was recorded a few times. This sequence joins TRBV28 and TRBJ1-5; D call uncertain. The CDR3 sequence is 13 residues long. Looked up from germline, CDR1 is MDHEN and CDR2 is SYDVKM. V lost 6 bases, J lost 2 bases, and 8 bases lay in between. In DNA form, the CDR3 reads TGTGCCAGCAGAACGGGAGGCAATCAGCCCCAGCATTTT. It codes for CASRTGGNQPQHF.

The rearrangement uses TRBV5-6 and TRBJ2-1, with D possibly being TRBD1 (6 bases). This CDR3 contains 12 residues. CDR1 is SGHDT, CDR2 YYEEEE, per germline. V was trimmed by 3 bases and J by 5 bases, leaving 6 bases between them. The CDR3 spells CASSWDNNEQFF. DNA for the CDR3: TGTGCCAGCAGCTGGGACAACAATGAGCAGTTCTTC. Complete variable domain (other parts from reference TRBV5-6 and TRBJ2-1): DAGVTQSPTHLIKTRGQQVTLRCSPKSGHDTVSWYQQALGQGPQFIFQYYEEEERQRGNFPDRFSGHQFPNYSSELNVNALLLGDSALYLCASSWDNNEQFFGPGTRLTVL.

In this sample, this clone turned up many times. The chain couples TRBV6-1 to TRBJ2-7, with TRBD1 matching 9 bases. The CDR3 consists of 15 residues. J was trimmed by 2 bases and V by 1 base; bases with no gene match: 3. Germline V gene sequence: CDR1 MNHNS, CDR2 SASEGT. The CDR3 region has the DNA TGTGCCAGCAGTGAAGGGACAGGGGCCCCCTACGAGCAGTACTTC. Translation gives CASSEGTGAPYEQYF.

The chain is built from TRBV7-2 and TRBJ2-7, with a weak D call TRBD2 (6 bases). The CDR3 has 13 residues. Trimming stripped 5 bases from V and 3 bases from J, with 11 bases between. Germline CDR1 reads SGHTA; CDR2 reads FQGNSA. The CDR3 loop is CASSPTGGYEQYF. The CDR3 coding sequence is TGTGCCAGCAGCCCCACCGGGGGCTACGAGCAGTACTTC.

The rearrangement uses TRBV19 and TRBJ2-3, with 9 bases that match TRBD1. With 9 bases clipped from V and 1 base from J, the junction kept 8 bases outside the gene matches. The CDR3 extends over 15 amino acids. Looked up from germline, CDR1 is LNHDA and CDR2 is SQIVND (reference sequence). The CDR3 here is CASAGTGLGTDTQYF. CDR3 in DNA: TGTGCCAGCGCCGGGACAGGGCTGGGCACAGATACGCAGTATTTT.

The CDR3 DNA is TGTGCCAGCAGTGAAGGTCCCACAGTCTATGGCTACACCTTC. The encoded protein is CASSEGPTVYGYTF. V gene TRBV6-1 combines with J gene TRBJ1-2; D gene unclear. Germline values: CDR1 MNHNS, CDR2 SASEGT. The CDR3 extends over 14 amino acids. Trimming removed 1 base at V and 4 bases at J, with 10 bases between.